The present TCR beta chain was sequenced within a study of CDR3 diversity in severe acne. This clonotype was seen many times. The J segment lost 4 bases and the V segment lost 5 bases, leaving 3 bases of the junction unmatched. Germline-derived CDR1 and CDR2 are SNHLY and FYNNEI. The CDR3 is 15 residues long. TCRdb used MiXCR to reprocess the PCR reads, holding one entry per CDR3 protein. Of some 90,000 distinct CDR3 sequences detected, roughly 49% appear once; the ten largest clones hold 11%. The receptor was isolated from a male donor with severe acne vulgaris. The V call is TRBV2, the J call TRBJ2-1, with 12 bases fitting TRBD2. The sequenced sample was blood. The CDR3 loop is CASSKGLAGYNEQFF. The CDR3 DNA reads as TGTGCCAGCAGTAAAGGACTAGCGGGGTACAATGAGCAGTTCTTC.